These T cell receptor beta chains were read from a single sample in a study of blood T cell repertoires in COVID-19. Measured with immunoSEQ multiplex PCR; TCRdb has only the in-frame clones, and not every one. The sample has nearly 350,000 clones; around 91% are singletons. The sample consisted of peripheral blood. The origin of the receptors is a woman under 30 who had recovered from COVID-19. Both conserved end residues are trimmed from each CDR3.

J gene: TRBJ2-3
V gene: TRBV6-5
CDR3 protein: ASSPDYRDTQY

J gene: TRBJ2-2
V gene: TRBV11-2
CDR3 protein: ASSSSWLLGPANTGELF

J gene: TRBJ2-1
V gene: TRBV2
CDR3 protein: ASSEEEWDSNEQF

J gene: TRBJ2-5
V gene: TRBV23-1
CDR3 protein: ASSIRQGQETQY

J gene: TRBJ1-3
V gene: TRBV29-1
CDR3 protein: SVETGQGNTIY

J gene: TRBJ2-1
V gene: TRBV30
CDR3 protein: AWGLAAPGEQF

J gene: TRBJ1-1
V gene: TRBV25-1
CDR3 protein: ASRTGDFNTEAF

J gene: TRBJ2-1
V gene: TRBV6-5
CDR3 protein: ASRQGLAGSNEQF

J gene: TRBJ1-2
V gene: TRBV24-1
CDR3 protein: ATSDAAKRIYT

J gene: TRBJ1-2
V gene: TRBV19
CDR3 protein: ASSHGQGDYGYT

J gene: TRBJ2-3
V gene: TRBV6-2/TRBV6-3
CDR3 protein: ASSPAGVAADTQY

J gene: TRBJ1-5
V gene: TRBV19
CDR3 protein: ASRTGVGNQPQH

J gene: TRBJ2-4
V gene: TRBV11-2
CDR3 protein: ASSTWGTRAKNIQY

J gene: TRBJ1-1
V gene: TRBV6-1
CDR3 protein: ASSERGLGGGTEAF

J gene: TRBJ2-1
V gene: TRBV11-2
CDR3 protein: ASSLVRDYNEQF

J gene: TRBJ2-2
V gene: TRBV12-5
CDR3 protein: ASGFPTRGELF

J gene: TRBJ1-2
V gene: TRBV30
CDR3 protein: AWWGERWYGYT

J gene: TRBJ2-5
V gene: TRBV19
CDR3 protein: ASSRDSPQETQY

J gene: TRBJ2-1
V gene: TRBV18
CDR3 protein: ASSPSTQTNPSPYNEQF

J gene: TRBJ2-3
V gene: TRBV27
CDR3 protein: AIWDYNEGGTQY

J gene: TRBJ2-1
V gene: TRBV4-1
CDR3 protein: ASSPRTSGTFISSYNEQF

J gene: TRBJ2-1
V gene: TRBV9
CDR3 protein: ASSVATGLADYNEQF

J gene: TRBJ1-5
V gene: TRBV27
CDR3 protein: ASSFRQGGQPQH

J gene: TRBJ1-2
V gene: TRBV11-2
CDR3 protein: ASSLAREGYT

J gene: TRBJ1-1
V gene: TRBV27
CDR3 protein: ASSLNRVLLNTEAF

J gene: TRBJ2-4
V gene: TRBV4-3
CDR3 protein: ASSQDSGSGAKNIQY

J gene: TRBJ1-1
V gene: TRBV11-2
CDR3 protein: ASMTSRQGGMNTEAF

J gene: TRBJ2-1
V gene: TRBV9
CDR3 protein: ASSVVRGPTSEQF

J gene: TRBJ2-5
V gene: TRBV6-5
CDR3 protein: ASRQTGLGETQY

J gene: TRBJ2-1
V gene: TRBV7-2
CDR3 protein: ASSPAGTGTYNEQF

J gene: TRBJ1-4
V gene: TRBV5-5
CDR3 protein: ASSRISGTGNEKLF

J gene: TRBJ2-5
V gene: TRBV27
CDR3 protein: ASSPRRQETQY

J gene: TRBJ2-1
V gene: TRBV5-4
CDR3 protein: ASSLGGGTISYNEQF

J gene: TRBJ1-1
V gene: TRBV5-1
CDR3 protein: ASSLYRTDEAF

J gene: TRBJ2-2
V gene: TRBV5-1
CDR3 protein: ASSLAGLFGELF

J gene: TRBJ2-5
V gene: TRBV5-6
CDR3 protein: ASSLGWGGETQY

J gene: TRBJ2-3
V gene: TRBV9
CDR3 protein: ASSVDGQIPDTQY

J gene: TRBJ2-4
V gene: TRBV10-1
CDR3 protein: ASSEPLTRWPKNIQY

J gene: TRBJ2-3
V gene: TRBV7-9
CDR3 protein: ASSLDRTEGGPRGDTQY

J gene: TRBJ2-5
V gene: TRBV29-1
CDR3 protein: SVVGSGSLETQY

J gene: TRBJ2-5
V gene: TRBV6-2/TRBV6-3
CDR3 protein: ASSKLRTSGTAETQY

J gene: TRBJ1-2
V gene: TRBV7-9
CDR3 protein: ASSFRAGSLYGYT

J gene: TRBJ2-3
V gene: TRBV4-3
CDR3 protein: ASSQEQSTDTQY

J gene: TRBJ2-1
V gene: TRBV4-1
CDR3 protein: ASGGSYSSSYNEQF

J gene: TRBJ2-2
V gene: TRBV4-2
CDR3 protein: ASSQVALTSGRTGELF

J gene: TRBJ1-2
V gene: TRBV18
CDR3 protein: ASSPRSGMGGYT